These 10 T cell receptor beta chains were all obtained from the same sample, sequenced in a study of cytomegalovirus exposure and HLA in healthy donors. Vbeta (60) and Jbeta (13) primers were used in the PCR. Profiled with immunoSEQ multiplex PCR; TCRdb holds only in-frame clones, not every one. The sample holds around 200,000 clones, roughly 80% seen once. The source material was PBMCs. The receptor set was obtained from a woman in her forties in good health and CMV-seronegative.

This chain connects TRBV14 to TRBJ1-1; D ambiguous. Looked up from germline, CDR1 is SGHDN and CDR2 is FVKESK. Trimming shortened V by 1 base and J by 5 bases, and 14 bases separated the two germline ends. The CDR3 has 15 amino acids. This CDR3 is CASSQVSTGGTEAFF. CDR3 coding DNA: TGTGCCAGCAGCCAAGTGTCGACTGGTGGAACTGAAGCTTTCTTT. Complete variable domain (other parts from reference TRBV14 and TRBJ1-1): EAGVTQFPSHSVIEKGQTVTLRCDPISGHDNLYWYRRVMGKEIKFLLHFVKESKQDESGMPNNRFLAERTGGTYSTLKVQPAELEDSGVYFCASSQVSTGGTEAFFGQGTRLTVV.

The chain combines TRBV14 with TRBJ2-1; perhaps TRBD2 as D (6 bases). Germline CDR1 SGHDN, CDR2 FVKESK. Between the trimmed V and J ends, which lost 0 bases and 9 bases, there was a span of 21 bases. The CDR3 has 17 residues. The CDR3 sequence: CASSQDFSRRGFREQFF. The CDR3, as DNA: TGTGCCAGCAGCCAAGATTTCTCGCGACGGGGGTTTCGTGAGCAGTTCTTC.

The chain uses TRBV5-1 and TRBJ2-7; 7 bases agree with TRBD2. Germline loops: CDR1 SGHRS, CDR2 YFSETQ. Trimming at V came to 0 bases and at J to 3 bases, leaving 6 bases not matched to a gene. The CDR3 contains 15 residues. CDR3 DNA sequence: TGCGCCAGCAGCTTGGGGTCTAGCGGACGCTACGAGCAGTACTTC. Protein product: CASSLGSSGRYEQYF.

The gene calls are TRBV7-3 and TRBJ1-2; TRBD1 might be the D (6 bases). Germline V lookup: CDR1 SGHTA, CDR2 FQGTGA. This CDR3 is built from 15 residues. V lost 5 bases and J 7 bases, leaving 20 bases between the germline ends. CDR3 bases: TGTGCCAGCAGCCCCAATGGGGGGGCCGGTGGTGGCTACACCTTC. Protein sequence: CASSPNGGAGGGYTF. Supplemented by reference TRBV7-3 and TRBJ1-2, the full variable domain reads GAGVSQTPSNKVTEKGKYVELRCDPISGHTALYWYRQSLGQGPEFLIYFQGTGAADDSGLPNDRFFAVRPEGSVSTLKIQRTERGDSAVYLCASSPNGGAGGGYTFGSGTRLTVV.

The sample holds one count of this clone. The chain couples TRBV19 to TRBJ2-7, with a weak D call TRBD1 (5 bases). Germline V gene lookup returns CDR1 LNHDA and CDR2 SQIVND (reference sequence). The CDR3 length is 16 residues. V lost 5 bases and J lost 4, with 21 bases in between. CDR3: CASSGITQDEPYEQYF. DNA for the CDR3: TGTGCCAGTAGTGGGATAACACAGGATGAGCCTTACGAGCAGTACTTC.

Concerning this clone: The same CDR3 can be traced to other DNA sequences in this sample. The rearrangement joins TRBV19 to TRBJ2-7; 9 positions agree with TRBD2. The J segment lost 4 bases and the V segment lost 3 bases, leaving 1 base of the junction unmatched. Germline CDR1 is LNHDA and CDR2 is SQIVND (reference sequence). The CDR3 covers 13 residues. The chain's CDR3 is CASSMGLAYEQYF. The CDR3 DNA reads as TGTGCCAGTAGTATGGGACTAGCTTACGAGCAGTACTTC.

The rearrangement links TRBV27 to TRBJ2-2, with D possibly being TRBD2 (6 bases). The germline V gene encodes CDR1 MNHEY and CDR2 SMNVEV (reference sequence). The CDR3 runs 15 residues. Trimming removed 6 bases at V and 4 bases at J, with 15 bases between. The CDR3 is CASRGLGRVTGELFF. CDR3 DNA sequence: TGTGCCAGCAGGGGACTTGGTAGGGTCACCGGGGAGCTGTTTTTT.

V and J are TRBV7-6 and TRBJ2-1, with 12 nucleotides matching TRBD2. The CDR3 covers 15 residues. J lost 5 bases, V lost 4 bases, and 3 bases had no gene match. The germline V gene has CDR1 SGHVS and CDR2 FNYEAQ. DNA of the CDR3: TGTGCCAGCAGCTGGACTAGCGGGGACCACAATGAGCAGTTCTTC. Protein sequence: CASSWTSGDHNEQFF.

The chain's CDR3 is CASSPDRASNQPQHF. The CDR3 nucleotides read TGTGCCAGCAGTCCGGACAGGGCTAGCAATCAGCCCCAGCATTTT. V and J are TRBV27 and TRBJ1-5, with 8 nucleotides matching TRBD1. Looked up from germline, CDR1 is MNHEY and CDR2 is SMNVEV (reference sequence). The CDR3 extends over 15 amino acids. With V trimmed by 5 bases and J by 0 bases, 3 bases remained unmatched.

The V call is TRBV29-1, the J call TRBJ1-2; TRBD1 might be the D (5 bases). The CDR3 is made up of 11 amino acids. Germline V gene sequence: CDR1 SQVTM, CDR2 ANQGSEA. The CDR3 DNA is TGCAGTGCCGGGGGTAACTATGGCTACACCTTC. This codes for CSAGGNYGYTF.